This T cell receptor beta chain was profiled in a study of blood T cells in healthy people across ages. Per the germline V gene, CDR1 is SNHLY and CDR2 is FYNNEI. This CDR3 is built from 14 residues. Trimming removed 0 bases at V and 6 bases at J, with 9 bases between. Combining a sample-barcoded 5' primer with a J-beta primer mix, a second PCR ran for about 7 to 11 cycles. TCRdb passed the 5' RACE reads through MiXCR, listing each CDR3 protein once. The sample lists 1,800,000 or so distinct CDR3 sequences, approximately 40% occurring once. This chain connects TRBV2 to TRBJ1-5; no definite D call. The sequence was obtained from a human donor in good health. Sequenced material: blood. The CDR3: CASSEAAVSQPQHF. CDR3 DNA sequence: TGTGCCAGCAGTGAAGCGGCAGTCAGTCAGCCCCAGCATTTT.